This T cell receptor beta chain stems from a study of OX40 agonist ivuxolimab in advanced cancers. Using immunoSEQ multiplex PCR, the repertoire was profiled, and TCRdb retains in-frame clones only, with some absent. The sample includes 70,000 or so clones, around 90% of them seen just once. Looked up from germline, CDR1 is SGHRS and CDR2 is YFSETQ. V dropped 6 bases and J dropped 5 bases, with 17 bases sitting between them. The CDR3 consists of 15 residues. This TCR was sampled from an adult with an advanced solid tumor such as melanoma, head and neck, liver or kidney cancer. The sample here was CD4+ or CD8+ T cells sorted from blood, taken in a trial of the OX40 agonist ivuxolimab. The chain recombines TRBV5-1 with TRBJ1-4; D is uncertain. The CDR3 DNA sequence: TGCGCCAGCAATCTCGCCGGGGTCCCAAATGAAAAACTGTTTTTT. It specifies CASNLAGVPNEKLFF.